A single TCR beta chain is shown here with its context. The sample comes from a study of blood T cell repertoires in COVID-19. Study in general: The samples span acute and convalescent COVID-19 from the United States, Italy and Spain. Sample material is recorded as cDNA or gDNA derived from T cells, B-cell-depleted T cells, or PBMCs.

Recovered Cohort 3 donors showed two negative PCRs, clearance, or symptom resolution. Per the study methods: Estimates of nucleated cell counts were drawn from the amplification of reference gene primers. Sequencing was performed with immunoSEQ multiplex PCR; in TCRdb, only in-frame clones are kept and a portion is missing. D and trimming come from the DNA, and the V and J calls and clone size come from that table. The table has about 46,000 clones, around 83% seen once. The CDR3 runs to 15 residues. Trimming cost V 2 bases and J 6 bases; bases outside gene matches: 4. CDR1 and CDR2 from the germline V gene are MGHDK and SYGVNS.

The sequence was collected from a woman in her 50s who had recovered from COVID-19. The sequencing input was PBMCs or T cells enriched from blood (not recorded which). V usage is TRBV25-1 and J usage is TRBJ2-1; TRBD2 aligns across 10 bases. The DNA for the CDR3 is TGTGCCAGCAGTGAACTAGCGGGAGAGAGCAATGAGCAGTTCTTC. Translated, it gives CASSELAGESNEQFF. The entire variable domain, with the rest obtained from reference TRBV25-1 and TRBJ2-1, is as follows: EADIYQTPRYLVIGTGKKITLECSQTMGHDKMYWYQQDPGMELHLIHYSYGVNSTEKGDLSSESTVSRIRTEHFPLTLESARPSHTSQYLCASSELAGESNEQFFGPGTRLTVL.